The clone carrying this T cell receptor beta chain was seen a handful of times. The data were taken from a study of T-cell memory formation after mild COVID-19. Deletions cut 6 bases from V and 2 bases from J, with 17 bases between. This CDR3 has 15 residues. Looked up from germline, CDR1 is LGHDT and CDR2 is YNNKEL (reference sequence). TCRdb analysed the 5' RACE reads with MiXCR anew, one entry per CDR3 protein. This sample has fewer than 350,000 distinct CDR3 sequences, with under 20% found just once. Sequenced material: PBMCs or a T cell subset sorted from them (not recorded which). This chain links TRBV3-1 with TRBJ2-7; the D gene is possibly TRBD1 (5 bases). The sequence was collected from a man between 18 and 35 years old who had mild COVID-19 (a few samples of this study predate the infection). Cell type and time point are not known. In DNA, the CDR3 is TGTGCCAGCAGTCTTGGAACTTGGACACCCTACGAGCAGTACTTC. It codes for CASSLGTWTPYEQYF.